Below are 15 T cell receptor beta chains sequenced from a single sample in a study of blood T cell repertoires in COVID-19. Repertoires were generated with immunoSEQ multiplex PCR, while TCRdb's copy carries only in-frame clones and drops some. The sample lists roughly 100,000 clones; around 86% were seen once. Material for sequencing was peripheral blood. All receptors derive from a man of 80 years or more with acute or convalescent COVID-19.

As for this clone: Other nucleotide sequences from this sample produce the same CDR3. This chain joins TRBV27 and TRBJ1-1, with D perhaps matching TRBD1 (6 bases). The CDR3 spans 16 residues. V dropped 2 bases and J dropped 6 bases, with 19 bases sitting between them. The germline CDR1 and CDR2 sequences are MNHEY and SMNVEV (reference sequence). This CDR3 is CASSLMWGQGSPEAFF. The CDR3 DNA reads TGTGCCAGCAGTTTAATGTGGGGGCAGGGGAGCCCTGAAGCTTTCTTT.

The chain couples TRBV2 to TRBJ1-1, with D unclear. Trimming cost V 4 bases and J 4 bases, with 16 bases left between them. The CDR3 is made up of 15 amino acids. Per germline, CDR1 SNHLY and CDR2 FYNNEI. The CDR3 here is CASSGPVASGTEAFF. The DNA of the CDR3 is TGTGCCAGCAGTGGGCCAGTAGCTTCGGGCACTGAAGCTTTCTTT.

V gene TRBV24-1 combines with J gene TRBJ2-5, with 8 bases lining up with TRBD2. The CDR3 sequence is 18 residues long. V was pared by 3 bases and J by 3 bases, with 14 bases of the junction left unmatched. Germline CDR1 reads KGHDR; CDR2 reads SFDVKD. The CDR3 region has the DNA TGTGCCACCAGTGATCCGTGGGAAGTCAGCGGGAGAGAAGAGACCCAGTACTTC. As protein: CATSDPWEVSGREETQYF.

Here the CDR3 DNA reads TGTGCCAGTAGTATAGGCGCAGGGGGGCGGACCGGGGAGCTGTTTTTT. As protein: CASSIGAGGRTGELFF. This chain joins TRBV19 and TRBJ2-2, with D possibly being TRBD1 (7 bases). Germline CDR1 is LNHDA and CDR2 is SQIVND (reference sequence). The germline V and J ends were trimmed by 1 base and 5 bases, with 14 bases remaining between them. The CDR3 extends over 16 amino acids.

This chain connects TRBV28 to TRBJ2-1; TRBD2 aligns across 9 bases. J lost 3 bases, V lost 9 bases, and 6 bases had no gene match. CDR3 length equals 14 residues. Germline V gives CDR1 MDHEN, CDR2 SYDVKM. In nucleotides, the CDR3 is TGTGCCAGTCAAGCGGGAGGACTCTACAATGAGCAGTTCTTC. This translates into CASQAGGLYNEQFF.

For the CDR3, the DNA is TGTGCCAGCAGCCATAGGACAGCCACTTATGGCTACACCTTC. Its translation is CASSHRTATYGYTF. V gene TRBV3-1 (or the pseudogene TRBV3-2) combines with J gene TRBJ1-2; possibly TRBD1 for D (6 bases). The germline CDR1 and CDR2 sequences are LGHDT and YNNKEL (reference sequence). Trimming stripped 3 bases from V and 5 bases from J, with 13 bases between. The CDR3 is 14 residues long.

This chain links TRBV28 with TRBJ2-7; 13 nucleotides match TRBD2. The V segment lost 6 bases and the J segment 3 bases; nucleotides outside the gene matches: 5. This CDR3 comprises 15 residues. Germline CDR1 is MDHEN and CDR2 is SYDVKM. CDR3 DNA: TGTGCCAGCAGGTCGGGACTAGCGGGAAACTACGAGCAGTACTTC. As protein: CASRSGLAGNYEQYF. The full variable domain, its missing parts supplied by reference TRBV28 and TRBJ2-7, is DVKVTQSSRYLVKRTGEKVFLECVQDMDHENMFWYRQDPGLGLRLIYFSYDVKMKEKGDIPEGYSVSREKKERFSLILESASTNQTSMYLCASRSGLAGNYEQYFGPGTRLTVT.

The chain employs TRBV6-5 and TRBJ2-2, with 9 bases identical to TRBD1. The ends lost 10 bases at V and 4 bases at J; junction bases unmatched: 4. The CDR3 is 13 residues long. CDR1 is MNHEY, CDR2 SVGAGI, per germline. Written as DNA, the CDR3 is TGTGCCATGGGACAGGGTATCACCGGGGAGCTGTTTTTT. This codes for CAMGQGITGELFF.

The chain recombines TRBV9 with TRBJ2-5; TRBD2 agrees at 8 bases. The germline V gene encodes CDR1 SGDLS and CDR2 YYNGEE. The V segment lost 0 bases and the J segment 4 bases; nucleotides outside the gene matches: 5. The CDR3 runs to 15 residues. CDR3 protein: CASSVGAGVAETQYF. CDR3 bases: TGTGCCAGCAGCGTAGGAGCGGGAGTGGCAGAGACCCAGTACTTC.

The chain employs TRBV5-1 and TRBJ2-2; D unclear. V lost 5 bases and J 0 bases, leaving 8 bases between the germline ends. The CDR3 covers 14 residues. The germline V gene encodes CDR1 SGHRS and CDR2 YFSETQ. This CDR3 reads CASRRLSNTGELFF. DNA for the CDR3: TGCGCCAGCAGACGACTCTCGAACACCGGGGAGCTGTTTTTT.

This chain connects TRBV5-1 to TRBJ2-3; 13 bases are shared with TRBD2. With 3 bases clipped from V and 2 bases from J, the junction kept 3 bases outside the gene matches. The CDR3 length is 16 residues. Germline V gene lookup returns CDR1 SGHRS and CDR2 YFSETQ. Written as DNA, the CDR3 is TGCGCCAGCAGCTCCGGACTAGCGGGAGCCACAGATACGCAGTATTTT. This sequence encodes CASSSGLAGATDTQYF.

This sequence joins TRBV3-1 (or the pseudogene TRBV3-2) and TRBJ2-4; weak D call: TRBD1 (5 bases). V was trimmed by 2 bases and J by 5 bases, leaving 7 bases between them. Germline CDR1 reads LGHDT; CDR2 reads YNNKEL (reference sequence). The length of the CDR3 is 13 residues. The CDR3 sequence: CASSQTRENIQYF. The CDR3 DNA reads TGTGCCAGCAGCCAAACCAGGGAAAACATTCAGTACTTC.

The V gene is TRBV2, the J gene TRBJ1-2, with 8 bases fitting TRBD1. The germline CDR1 and CDR2 sequences are SNHLY and FYNNEI. There are 13 residues in the CDR3. V was pared by 6 bases and J by 1 base, with 1 base of the junction left unmatched. CDR3 bases: TGTGCCAGCAGCACAGGGGGTAACTATGGCTACACCTTC. It yields the protein CASSTGGNYGYTF. The full variable domain, rest sourced from reference TRBV2 and TRBJ1-2, is EPEVTQTPSHQVTQMGQEVILRCVPISNHLYFYWYRQILGQKVEFLVSFYNNEISEKSEIFDDQFSVERPDGSNFTLKIRSTKLEDSAMYFCASSTGGNYGYTFGSGTRLTVV.

This rearrangement joins TRBV5-1 to TRBJ2-5, with D tentatively TRBD1 (6 bases). This CDR3 has 15 residues. Trimming took off 1 base at V and 2 bases at J, with 12 bases between the two ends. CDR1 and CDR2 (germline): SGHRS, YFSETQ. The CDR3 region has the DNA TGCGCCAGCAGCTTGCGGCAGGGGTGGCAAGAGACCCAGTACTTC. It translates to CASSLRQGWQETQYF.

The chain joins TRBV18 to TRBJ1-1, with D unclear. The V end lost 1 base, the J end lost 4 bases, and 16 bases lay between the germline ends. Germline values: CDR1 KGHSH, CDR2 LQKENI. The CDR3 runs to 16 residues. CDR3 residues: CASSPLRVELRTEAFF. In DNA form, the CDR3 reads TGTGCCAGCTCACCACTAAGAGTAGAGTTGCGCACTGAAGCTTTCTTT.